This TCR beta chain stems from a study of beta chain features in type 1 diabetes. As concerns this clone: Its target is unknown.

Study observations and caveats: The study found moderately but significantly shorter TCRB CDR3s in all four CD4+ subsets of Type 1 diabetes patients.

The entirety of the isolated RNA underwent reverse transcription, so expressed TCRB transcripts were sequenced. The data were produced by immunoSEQ multiplex PCR, yet TCRdb's version contains in-frame clones alone and is incomplete. The table lists some 200,000 clones, approximately 10% of them singletons. The specimen was central memory CD4+ T cells from blood. This TCR came from a young man in good health.

The CDR3 sequence: CASTPRGRLAGSEQYF. The CDR3 bases are TGTGCCAGCACCCCTAGGGGACGACTAGCGGGAAGTGAGCAGTACTTC. The chain recombines TRBV28 with TRBJ2-7; 11 bases agree with TRBD2. The CDR3 sequence is 16 residues long. Germline V CDR1 and CDR2: MDHEN, SYDVKM. V gave up 7 bases and J gave up 7 bases; unmatched junction bases: 15. Full variable domain (outside the CDR3, taken from reference TRBV28 and TRBJ2-7): DVKVTQSSRYLVKRTGEKVFLECVQDMDHENMFWYRQDPGLGLRLIYFSYDVKMKEKGDIPEGYSVSREKKERFSLILESASTNQTSMYLCASTPRGRLAGSEQYFGPGTRLTVT.